These 10 T cell receptor beta chains were all obtained from the same sample, sequenced in a study of T cells in localized non-small cell lung cancer. TCRdb's copy holds only in-frame clones and misses some; the assay was immunoSEQ multiplex PCR. The sample holds about 920 clones, roughly 19% seen once. The sequenced sample was lung tumor tissue, obtained before any cancer treatment. The receptor set was obtained from a male donor at least 60 years old with stage I lung adenocarcinoma.

The chain employs TRBV18 and TRBJ1-4, with D hard to call. Germline CDR1 and CDR2: KGHSH and LQKENI. V gave up 1 base and J gave up 0 bases, with 6 bases separating them. The CDR3 sequence is 15 residues long. The CDR3 protein is CASSPQSATNEKLFF. The DNA for the CDR3 is TGTGCCAGCTCACCACAGTCAGCAACTAATGAAAAACTGTTTTTT.

J is TRBJ2-1 and V is TRBV15; either TRBD1 or TRBD2 may fit D (6 bases each). Per germline, CDR1 LNHNV and CDR2 YYDKDF (reference sequence). The CDR3 loop spans 16 amino acids. V was trimmed by 1 base and J by 6 bases, leaving 16 bases between them. The CDR3 protein is CATSRGGAGRFNEQFF. In nucleotides, the CDR3 is TGTGCCACCAGCAGAGGGGGGGCTGGAAGGTTCAATGAGCAGTTCTTC. Looking up the rest from reference TRBV15 and TRBJ2-1 gives the full variable domain: DAMVIQNPRYQVTQFGKPVTLSCSQTLNHNVMYWYQQKSSQAPKLLFHYYDKDFNNEADTPDNFQSRRPNTSFCFLDIRSPGLGDTAMYLCATSRGGAGRFNEQFFGPGTRLTVL.

This clone has just a few counts. The CDR3 coding sequence is TGTGCCTGGAGTGCCCAGCGGGGGGGCTCGGAGACCCAGTACTTC. Protein product: CAWSAQRGGSETQYF. This chain joins TRBV30 and TRBJ2-5, with 10 bases lining up with TRBD2. The CDR3 is made up of 15 amino acids. J gave up 5 bases and V 1 base, and 7 bases lay outside the gene matches. CDR1 is GTSNPN and CDR2 is SVGIG in the germline V gene (reference sequence).

This chain joins TRBV30 and TRBJ1-4; tentative D call: TRBD1 (5 bases). There are 13 residues in the CDR3. Looked up from germline, CDR1 is GTSNPN and CDR2 is SVGIG (reference sequence). The CDR3 sequence: CIGQRGVNEKLFF. For the CDR3, the DNA is TGTATTGGTCAAAGGGGCGTTAATGAAAAACTGTTTTTT.

To note about this clone: Germline and junction disagree at one end, which may indicate a read error. CDR3 nucleotides: TGTGCCAGCTCATCTTCTAACACCGGGGATCTGTTTTTT. Translated: CASSSSNTGDLFF. This chain joins TRBV18 and TRBJ2-2; D possibly corresponds to TRBD2 (5 bases). This CDR3 is 13 amino acids long. Germline V gene lookup returns CDR1 KGHSH and CDR2 LQKENI.

This clone rates as large. The gene calls are TRBV18 and TRBJ1-2, with D possibly TRBD1 on 6 matching bases. CDR3 size: 16 residues. The V gene's germline CDR1 is KGHSH and CDR2 LQKENI. V was shortened by 0 bases and J by 2 bases, with 13 bases between the two germline ends. CDR3 bases: TGTGCCAGCTCACCACCGTCACAGGGAGGCAACTATGGCTACACCTTC. Translating gives CASSPPSQGGNYGYTF.

V and J are TRBV11-3 and TRBJ1-5; D is uncertain. V lost 4 bases and J 9 bases, leaving 19 bases between the germline ends. CDR3 length: 15 residues. The germline CDR1 and CDR2 sequences are SGHNT and YENEEA. CDR3 loop: CASSSPGVSRTPQHF. In nucleotides, the CDR3 is TGTGCCAGCAGCTCTCCCGGGGTCTCGAGGACGCCCCAGCATTTT.

This clone was seen a few times. The chain is built from TRBV19 and TRBJ1-5, with D perhaps TRBD1 (5 bases). The germline CDR1 and CDR2 sequences are LNHDA and SQIVND (reference sequence). This CDR3 region has 16 residues. V was clipped by 0 bases and J by 3 bases, with 12 bases between them. CDR3 protein: CASSIDFGRDNQPQHF. Written as DNA, the CDR3 is TGTGCCAGTAGTATAGATTTCGGCAGGGACAATCAGCCCCAGCATTTT.

This clone was recorded a few times. The V and J genes are TRBV19 and TRBJ1-4; 7 bases align to TRBD1. Germline CDR1 and CDR2: LNHDA and SQIVND (reference sequence). The CDR3 covers 14 residues. Losses at the gene ends were 6 bases for V and 7 bases for J; bases not matched to a gene: 8. The CDR3 region has the DNA TGTGCCAGTAGCCAGACAGGGTCGGGTGAAAAACTGTTTTTT. This translates into CASSQTGSGEKLFF.

This clone was counted between two and nine times. The chain joins TRBV5-1 to TRBJ1-1; TRBD1 agrees at 8 bases. The V and J ends lost 2 bases and 0 bases, in that order; junction bases with no gene match: 6. This CDR3 comprises 16 residues. Germline CDR1 and CDR2: SGHRS and YFSETQ. The CDR3 nucleotides are TGCGCCAGCAGCTTTGGGACAGGAGCCATGAACACTGAAGCTTTCTTT. Translating gives CASSFGTGAMNTEAFF. Together with reference TRBV5-1 and TRBJ1-1, the CDR3 gives the full variable domain: KAGVTQTPRYLIKTRGQQVTLSCSPISGHRSVSWYQQTPGQGLQFLFEYFSETQRNKGNFPGRFSGRQFSNSRSEMNVSTLELGDSALYLCASSFGTGAMNTEAFFGQGTRLTVV.